The 10 T cell receptor beta chains listed next were all sequenced from one sample in a study of metastatic and nonmetastatic thyroid tumors. Each patient went into thyroid surgery without having received any treatment. TCRdb reassembled clones from the PCR reads with MiXCR. The repertoire holds approximately 12,000 clones, with around 31% as singletons. Sequenced input: tumor tissue. Receptor source: a female donor with papillary thyroid cancer or a benign thyroid nodule (not recorded which). Some clones in this sample may be carry-over from other donors' samples.

This clone appeared many times. The chain links TRBV4-2 to TRBJ1-6; maybe TRBD1 (5 bases). The CDR3 extends over 15 amino acids. V shed 1 base and J shed 5 bases, with 9 bases lying between them. Germline-derived CDR1 and CDR2 are LGHNA and YNFKEQ. For the CDR3, the DNA is TGTGCCAGCAGCCAAGTTGGGGGGGATAATTCACCCCTCCACTTT. Residues: CASSQVGGDNSPLHF.

The sample holds a few counts of this clone. The gene calls are TRBV27 and TRBJ1-3; the D is unclear. The CDR3 consists of 15 residues. V dropped 5 bases and J dropped 0 bases, with 11 bases sitting between them. Per the germline V gene, CDR1 is MNHEY and CDR2 is SMNVEV (reference sequence). The CDR3, as DNA: TGTGCCAGCAGTAAATACCTAAGCTCTGGAAACACCATATATTTT. Amino acids: CASSKYLSSGNTIYF.

This clone was counted between two and nine times. The gene calls are TRBV27 and TRBJ2-7; the match to TRBD2 covers 7 bases. This CDR3 comprises 14 residues. The V gene end was trimmed by 5 bases and the J gene end by 5 bases; junction bases not matched to a gene: 9. Germline CDR1 and CDR2: MNHEY and SMNVEV (reference sequence). The CDR3 region has the DNA TGTGCCAGCAGTGGGGGAGGGTTACCGAACGAGCAGTACTTC. This sequence encodes CASSGGGLPNEQYF.

This clone ranks as medium-sized. V and J are TRBV15 and TRBJ2-7, with TRBD2 matching over 10 bases. The CDR3 spans 17 residues. Germline-derived CDR1 and CDR2 are LNHNV and YYDKDF (reference sequence). V shed 0 bases, J shed 3 bases, and the junction held 8 bases outside the gene matches. The CDR3 DNA is TGTGCCACCAGCAGAGATAGGCTAGCGGGAGCTCGCTACGAGCAGTACTTC. The encoded protein is CATSRDRLAGARYEQYF. Looking up the rest from reference TRBV15 and TRBJ2-7 gives the full variable domain: DAMVIQNPRYQVTQFGKPVTLSCSQTLNHNVMYWYQQKSSQAPKLLFHYYDKDFNNEADTPDNFQSRRPNTSFCFLDIRSPGLGDTAMYLCATSRDRLAGARYEQYFGPGTRLTVT.

The chain combines TRBV7-9 with TRBJ2-7, with D hard to call. Germline CDR1 is SEHNR and CDR2 is FQNEAQ (reference sequence). The length of the CDR3 is 13 residues. Trimming shortened V by 8 bases and J by 0 bases, and 11 bases separated the two germline ends. The CDR3 coding sequence is TGTGCCAGCCGCTCTTTGAGCTCCTACGAGCAGTACTTC. Protein sequence: CASRSLSSYEQYF.

There are a few counts of this clone. V usage is TRBV6-2 or TRBV6-3 and J usage is TRBJ1-2; D unresolved. Trimming left V 2 bases short and J 8 bases short, with 12 bases between. CDR3 size: 13 residues. CDR1 is MNHEY, CDR2 SVGEGT, per germline. The CDR3 protein is CASSYEGLGGYTF. DNA of the CDR3: TGTGCCAGCAGTTACGAGGGATTGGGAGGCTACACCTTC.

The chain is built from TRBV9 and TRBJ2-3, with 11 bases identical to TRBD2. This CDR3 contains 17 residues. V trimming: 3 bases; J trimming: 6 bases; junction bases outside the gene matches: 12. Germline CDR1 and CDR2: SGDLS and YYNGEE. CDR3 region: CASSARLAGTKVDTQYF. CDR3 DNA sequence: TGTGCCAGCAGCGCGCGACTAGCGGGGACCAAAGTGGATACGCAGTATTTT.

In this sample, this clone turned up a few times. The J gene is TRBJ1-2, the V gene TRBV20-1; possible D gene TRBD1, 6 bases. CDR3 length equals 14 residues. Germline assignment: CDR1 DFQATT and CDR2 SNEGSKA (reference sequence). Trimming stripped 0 bases from V and 3 bases from J, with 11 bases between. CDR3 residues: CSARDPGVDYGYTF. In nucleotides, the CDR3 is TGCAGTGCTAGAGATCCAGGGGTCGACTATGGCTACACCTTC.

The CDR3 protein is CSALSGGSPYNEQFF. Here the CDR3 DNA reads TGCAGTGCGCTCAGCGGGGGGTCCCCGTACAATGAGCAGTTCTTC. The gene calls are TRBV20-1 and TRBJ2-1; 9 bases align to TRBD2. The germline V gene has CDR1 DFQATT and CDR2 SNEGSKA (reference sequence). Losses at the gene ends were 6 bases for V and 4 bases for J; bases not matched to a gene: 10. The CDR3 consists of 15 residues.

The rearrangement joins TRBV6-1 to TRBJ1-2, with D maybe TRBD1 (5 bases). Germline values: CDR1 MNHNS, CDR2 SASEGT. V dropped 5 bases and J dropped 10 bases, with 20 bases sitting between them. The CDR3 loop spans 14 amino acids. In DNA, the CDR3 is TGTGCCAGCAGTACCCCGACAGACCAGGGAATCTACACCTTC. Amino acid sequence: CASSTPTDQGIYTF.